This T cell receptor (beta chain) was documented in a study of T-cell memory formation after mild COVID-19. Findings of the study overall: Shrinking CD4+ clones were chiefly CM and EM; CD8+ ones were chiefly EMRA. Some clones that responded were present in memory (sampled pre-infection), which suggests cross-reactive memory joined.

V lost 6 bases, J lost 4 bases, and 4 bases stayed unmatched. Per germline, CDR1 SGHTA and CDR2 FQGTGA. This CDR3 is built from 15 residues. 5'RACE primed from the constant segment yielded TCR alpha and TCR beta cDNA libraries bearing sample barcodes and UMIs. TCRdb re-analysed the 5' RACE reads in MiXCR, keeping a single row per CDR3 protein. The sample carries about 190,000 distinct CDR3 sequences, around 16% recorded once. As concerns this clonotype: Its cognate antigen is unknown.

This clonotype was sampled from an adult woman who had mild COVID-19 (a few samples of this study predate the infection). Cell type and time point are not known. The chain carries TRBV7-3 and TRBJ2-3, with 13 bases fitting TRBD2. The source material was PBMCs or a T cell subset sorted from them (not recorded which). This CDR3 is CASSRTSGSSDTQYF. In DNA form, the CDR3 reads TGTGCCAGCAGTCGGACTAGCGGGAGTTCAGATACGCAGTATTTT.